The present T cell receptor (beta chain) was sequenced within a study of cytomegalovirus exposure and HLA in healthy donors. Overall study findings and caveats: Associated with HLA alleles at 0.05 false discovery rate in a later analysis were fewer than 20,000 TCR beta sequences.

13 Jbeta primers and 60 Vbeta primers were used for the PCR. Clones were read by immunoSEQ multiplex PCR, and TCRdb kept only the in-frame ones, dropping some. The sample contains roughly 200,000 clones, more than 65% of which appear only once. CDR3 length: 12 residues. Trimming removed 5 bases at V and 8 bases at J, with 12 bases between. The germline CDR1 and CDR2 sequences are MDHEN and SYDVKM. In regard to this clone: The antigen is not known.

Sequenced sample: PBMCs. The chain recombines TRBV28 with TRBJ1-2; D gene unclear. The clonotype was recovered from a man aged 50 to 60 in good health and CMV-seronegative. The CDR3, as DNA: TGTGCCAGCAGTCTGGGCAGGAAAGGCTACACCTTC. This codes for CASSLGRKGYTF.